Below, 8 T cell receptor beta chains from the same sample are listed, as sequenced in a study of CD8 T cells in Susac syndrome. Reverse transcription of roughly 0.5 to 1 ug RNA was carried out with random hexamers. TCRdb re-called the immunoSEQ multiplex PCR reads with MiXCR, one entry per CDR3 protein. The table lists about 180,000 distinct CDR3 sequences, about 93% of them singletons, with roughly 0.094% in the top ten. Sequencing was performed on CD4+ T cells from PBMCs. Receptors were obtained from a human donor with multiple sclerosis.

The rearrangement links TRBV2 to TRBJ2-3; D is unclear. The germline V gene has CDR1 SNHLY and CDR2 FYNNEI. The CDR3 sequence is 14 residues long. V shed 7 bases and J shed 2 bases, with 13 bases lying between them. The CDR3 loop reads CASIGNSFTDTQYF. CDR3 nucleotides: TGTGCCAGCATTGGGAACTCGTTCACAGATACGCAGTATTTT.

The CDR3 sequence is CASSQVYRGAEAFF. Here the CDR3 DNA reads TGTGCCAGCAGCCAAGTCTACCGAGGCGCTGAAGCTTTCTTT. The V call is TRBV14, the J call TRBJ1-1; D remains unclear. From germline, CDR1 is SGHDN and CDR2 FVKESK. This CDR3 has 14 amino acids. With 1 base removed from V and 6 bases from J, the gap between germline ends came to 12 bases.

The chain joins TRBV27 to TRBJ2-1; a possible D gene is TRBD2 (6 bases). V was pared by 7 bases and J by 0 bases, with 22 bases between. The germline V gene has CDR1 MNHEY and CDR2 SMNVEV (reference sequence). CDR3 length: 18 amino acids. CDR3 bases: TGTGCCAGCAAGGTCCCGGGTTCCCGGCGGGGCTCCTACAATGAGCAGTTCTTC. It is translated as CASKVPGSRRGSYNEQFF.

The rearrangement joins TRBV29-1 to TRBJ1-2; 9 bases line up with TRBD1. This CDR3 comprises 18 residues. Germline-derived CDR1 and CDR2 are SQVTM and ANQGSEA. The junction had 21 bases not matched to a gene; V was cut back by 7 bases and J by 3 bases. CDR3 region: CSASPNLIQGAGDYGYTF. The CDR3 coding sequence is TGCAGCGCCAGTCCCAACCTTATACAGGGGGCCGGGGACTATGGCTACACCTTC.

CDR3 DNA: TGTGCCAGCACCGGTCCCTTGTGGGTAAGGGACACTGAAGCTTTCTTT. Translating gives CASTGPLWVRDTEAFF. The chain joins TRBV2 to TRBJ1-1; D not resolved. The CDR3 consists of 16 residues. V was trimmed by 7 bases and J by 3 bases, leaving 21 bases between them. The V gene's germline CDR1 is SNHLY and CDR2 FYNNEI.

The chain joins TRBV9 to TRBJ2-6; D is unclear. V shed 3 bases and J shed 3 bases, with 10 bases lying between them. This CDR3 has 15 residues. The germline gives CDR1 SGDLS, CDR2 YYNGEE. This CDR3 reads CASSGRVNGANVLTF. CDR3 nucleotide sequence: TGTGCCAGCAGCGGACGGGTGAATGGGGCCAACGTCCTGACTTTC.

This rearrangement joins TRBV7-9 to TRBJ2-1, with unresolved D. CDR1 is SEHNR and CDR2 is FQNEAQ in the germline V gene (reference sequence). Trimming took 5 bases from V and 5 from J, leaving 10 bases between them. The CDR3 spans 13 residues. CDR3 amino acids: CASSLPGDNEQFF. As DNA, the CDR3 is TGTGCCAGCAGCCTCCCGGGCGACAATGAGCAGTTCTTC.

The V call is TRBV5-1, the J call TRBJ2-7, with D possibly being TRBD2 (7 bases). The CDR3 loop spans 15 amino acids. Germline V gene data show CDR1 as SGHRS and CDR2 as YFSETQ. V lost 4 bases and J lost 2, with 16 bases in between. CDR3 amino acids: CASSPGGGAAYEQYF. In DNA, the CDR3 is TGCGCCAGCAGCCCCGGAGGGGGGGCCGCCTACGAGCAGTACTTC.